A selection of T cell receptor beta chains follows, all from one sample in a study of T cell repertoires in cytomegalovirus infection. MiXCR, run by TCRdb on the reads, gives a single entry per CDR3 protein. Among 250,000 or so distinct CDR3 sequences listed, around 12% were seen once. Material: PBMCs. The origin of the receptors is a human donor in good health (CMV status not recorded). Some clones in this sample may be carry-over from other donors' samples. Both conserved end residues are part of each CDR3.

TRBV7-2,CASTPGTNYNEQFF
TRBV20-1,CSAPGTANEKLFF
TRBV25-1,CASSAYDRINSGNTIYF
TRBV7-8,CASSLAIDNSPLHF
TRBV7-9,CASSLTLTDAEAFF
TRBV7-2,CASSRWGTGELFF
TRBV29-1,CSARLAGRETQYF
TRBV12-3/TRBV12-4,CASSRDGRIYGYTF
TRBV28,CASSLNPQSQDTQYF
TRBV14,CASSHRAGQGSEQYF
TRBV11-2,CASSLAHQNIQYF
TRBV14,CASSQVPTGGEQYF